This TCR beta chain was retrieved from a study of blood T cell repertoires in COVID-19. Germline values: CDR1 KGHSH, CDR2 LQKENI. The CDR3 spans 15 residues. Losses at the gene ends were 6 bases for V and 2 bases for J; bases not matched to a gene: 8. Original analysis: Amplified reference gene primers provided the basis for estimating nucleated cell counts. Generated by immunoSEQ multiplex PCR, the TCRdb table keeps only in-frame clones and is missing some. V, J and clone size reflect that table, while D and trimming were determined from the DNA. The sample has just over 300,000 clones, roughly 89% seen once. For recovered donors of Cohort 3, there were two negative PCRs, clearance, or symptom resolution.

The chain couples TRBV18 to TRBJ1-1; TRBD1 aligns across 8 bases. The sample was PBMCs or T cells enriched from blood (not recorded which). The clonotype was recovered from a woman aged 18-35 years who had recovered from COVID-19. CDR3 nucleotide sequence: TGTGCCAGCTCTCCGGGACAGGCGGCAAACACTGAAGCTTTCTTT. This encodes CASSPGQAANTEAFF.